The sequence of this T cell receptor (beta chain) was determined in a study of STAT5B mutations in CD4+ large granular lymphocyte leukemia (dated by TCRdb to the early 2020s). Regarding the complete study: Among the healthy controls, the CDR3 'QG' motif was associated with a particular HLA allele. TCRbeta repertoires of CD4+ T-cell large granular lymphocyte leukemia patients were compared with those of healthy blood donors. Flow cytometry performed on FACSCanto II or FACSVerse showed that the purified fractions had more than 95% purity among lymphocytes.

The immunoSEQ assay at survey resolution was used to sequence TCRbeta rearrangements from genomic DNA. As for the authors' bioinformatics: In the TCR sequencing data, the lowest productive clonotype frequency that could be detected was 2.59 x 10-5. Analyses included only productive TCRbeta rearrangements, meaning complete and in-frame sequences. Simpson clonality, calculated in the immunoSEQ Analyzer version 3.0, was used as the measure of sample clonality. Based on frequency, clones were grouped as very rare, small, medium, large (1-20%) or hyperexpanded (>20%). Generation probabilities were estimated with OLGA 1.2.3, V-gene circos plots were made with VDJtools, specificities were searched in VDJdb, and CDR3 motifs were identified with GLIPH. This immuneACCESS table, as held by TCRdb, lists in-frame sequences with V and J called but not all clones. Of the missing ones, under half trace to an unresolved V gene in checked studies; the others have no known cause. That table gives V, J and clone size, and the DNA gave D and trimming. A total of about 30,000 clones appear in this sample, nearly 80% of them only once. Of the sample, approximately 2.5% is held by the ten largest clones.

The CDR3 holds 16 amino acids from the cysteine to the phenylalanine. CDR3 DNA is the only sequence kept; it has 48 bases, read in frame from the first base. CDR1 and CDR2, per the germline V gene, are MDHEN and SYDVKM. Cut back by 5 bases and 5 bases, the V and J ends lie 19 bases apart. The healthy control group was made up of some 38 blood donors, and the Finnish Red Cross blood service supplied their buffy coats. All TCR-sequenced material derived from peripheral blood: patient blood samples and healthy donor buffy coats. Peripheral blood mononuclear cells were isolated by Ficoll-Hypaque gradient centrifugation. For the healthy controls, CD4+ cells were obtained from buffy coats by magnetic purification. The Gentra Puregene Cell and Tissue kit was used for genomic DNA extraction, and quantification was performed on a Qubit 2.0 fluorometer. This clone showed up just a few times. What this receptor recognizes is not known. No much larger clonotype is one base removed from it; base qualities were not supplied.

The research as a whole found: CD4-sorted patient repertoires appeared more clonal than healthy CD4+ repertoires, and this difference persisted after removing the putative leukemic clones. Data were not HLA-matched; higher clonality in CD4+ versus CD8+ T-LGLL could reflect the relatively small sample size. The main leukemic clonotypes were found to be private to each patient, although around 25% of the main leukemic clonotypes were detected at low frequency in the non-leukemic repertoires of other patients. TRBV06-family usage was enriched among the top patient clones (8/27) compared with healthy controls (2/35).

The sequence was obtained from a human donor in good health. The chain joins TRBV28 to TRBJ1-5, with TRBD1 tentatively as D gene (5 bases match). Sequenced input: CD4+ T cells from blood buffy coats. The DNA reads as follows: TGTGCCAGCAGTCCGTGGGGAAGGGACTATGATCAGCCCCAGCATTTT. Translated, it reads CASSPWGRDYDQPQHF.